The 13 T cell receptor beta chains presented below share a single source sample, sequenced in a study of identical twins. Via MiXCR, TCRdb re-called the 5' RACE reads, giving one row per CDR3 protein. The top ten hold approximately 2.9% of the sample, which has about 470,000 distinct CDR3 sequences, roughly a quarter seen once. The same sample was also used in a study of T cells expressing NK-cell markers.

Specimen: CD4+ T cells sorted from blood. The receptors derive from a woman aged 18-29 years in good health.

This clonotype was seen more than once but under ten times. The chain employs TRBV6-6 and TRBJ2-3; tentative D call: TRBD2 (6 bases). The length of the CDR3 is 13 residues. V dropped 5 bases and J dropped 6 bases, with 12 bases sitting between them. The germline gives CDR1 MNHNY, CDR2 SVGAGI (reference sequence). CDR3 region: CASSADGGDTQYF. The CDR3 bases are TGTGCCAGCAGTGCTGACGGAGGGGATACGCAGTATTTT.

The chain carries TRBV10-3 and TRBJ2-3; D uncertain. Germline V CDR1 and CDR2: ENHRY, SYGVKD. V lost 3 bases, J lost 3 bases, and 4 bases lay in between. The CDR3 has 12 amino acids. CDR3 in amino acids: CAISETTDTQYF. The CDR3, as DNA: TGTGCCATCAGTGAAACTACAGATACGCAGTATTTT.

This sequence joins TRBV6-1 and TRBJ2-3, with D maybe TRBD2 (5 bases). V was trimmed by 5 bases and J by 2 bases, leaving 14 bases between them. CDR1 is MNHNS, CDR2 SASEGT, per germline. This CDR3 contains 15 residues. In DNA, the CDR3 is TGTGCCAGCAGTCAGACTACCAAAGACACAGATACGCAGTATTTT. Translation: CASSQTTKDTDTQYF.

This clonotype was picked up a small number of times. The gene calls are TRBV29-1 and TRBJ2-7; D is unclear. The CDR3 consists of 12 residues. Per the germline V gene, CDR1 is SQVTM and CDR2 is ANQGSEA. The V end lost 5 bases, the J end lost 0 bases, and 8 bases lay between the germline ends. The CDR3 sequence is CSVRGDSYEQYF. DNA of the CDR3: TGCAGCGTTCGTGGGGACTCCTACGAGCAGTACTTC.

The V call is TRBV6-2 or TRBV6-3, the J call TRBJ2-7; TRBD1 aligns across 11 bases. V shed 5 bases and J 2 bases; nucleotides not matched to a gene: 5. Germline CDR1 MNHEY, CDR2 SVGEGT. The CDR3 contains 15 residues. In DNA form, the CDR3 reads TGTGCCAGCAGTCGAACGGGACAGGGGGCCTACGAGCAGTACTTC. This codes for CASSRTGQGAYEQYF.

This clonotype was detected only a few times. J is TRBJ2-3 and V is TRBV7-3, with unresolved D. The germline V and J ends were trimmed by 1 base and 6 bases, with 8 bases remaining between them. The CDR3 length is 13 residues. The V gene's germline CDR1 is SGHTA and CDR2 FQGTGA. The CDR3 sequence is CASSLSVMDTQYF. The CDR3 nucleotides read TGTGCCAGCAGCTTAAGTGTAATGGATACGCAGTATTTT. Supplemented by reference TRBV7-3 and TRBJ2-3, the full variable domain reads GAGVSQTPSNKVTEKGKYVELRCDPISGHTALYWYRQSLGQGPEFLIYFQGTGAADDSGLPNDRFFAVRPEGSVSTLKIQRTERGDSAVYLCASSLSVMDTQYFGPGTRLTVL.

V gene TRBV6-2 or TRBV6-3 combines with J gene TRBJ2-7; D call uncertain. V lost 2 bases to trimming and J lost 7 bases, with 9 bases between them. CDR3 length equals 12 residues. The germline CDR1 and CDR2 sequences are MNHEY and SVGEGT. As DNA, the CDR3 is TGTGCCAGCAGTTACCCGTCTCGGGAGCAGTACTTC. It yields the protein CASSYPSREQYF.

This clonotype was seen only a few times. V usage is TRBV4-3 and J usage is TRBJ1-6, with no clear D. CDR3 size: 15 residues. CDR1 LGHNA and CDR2 YSLEER come from the germline V gene. V lost 1 base and J 10 bases, leaving 14 bases between the germline ends. The CDR3 DNA sequence: TGCGCCAGCAGCCAAGGAACGGGTAGGAGGTCACCCCTCCACTTT. This codes for CASSQGTGRRSPLHF.

The V call is TRBV20-1, the J call TRBJ2-1, with 7 bases aligning to TRBD1. This CDR3 has 14 residues. CDR1 and CDR2 from the germline V gene are DFQATT and SNEGSKA (reference sequence). The ends lost 0 bases at V and 8 bases at J; junction bases unmatched: 7. The CDR3 DNA reads as TGCAGTGCTAGAGAGATGACAGGGCCGCATGAGCAGTTCTTC. Its translation is CSAREMTGPHEQFF.

This sequence joins TRBV7-8 and TRBJ2-1; no definite D call. Trimming removed 1 base at V and 9 bases at J, with 13 bases between. Germline V lookup: CDR1 SGHVS, CDR2 FQNEAQ. This CDR3 region has 14 residues. CDR3 nucleotide sequence: TGTGCCAGCAGCTTAGGATCTGTGCGAGGTGAGCAGTTCTTC. Its translation: CASSLGSVRGEQFF.

The rearrangement uses TRBV12-3 or TRBV12-4 and TRBJ2-7, with D perhaps matching TRBD1 (5 bases). This CDR3 spans 13 amino acids. Trimming removed 5 bases at V and 7 bases at J, with 15 bases between. CDR3 DNA: TGTGCCAGCAGTCCCCGTAACAGGAAAGAGCAGTACTTC. Protein: CASSPRNRKEQYF.

The rearrangement uses TRBV18 and TRBJ2-2, with D unclear. CDR1 and CDR2 (germline): KGHSH, LQKENI. Between the trimmed V and J ends, which lost 4 bases and 5 bases, there was a span of 11 bases. The CDR3 is 14 residues long. The CDR3 bases are TGTGCCAGCTCACAGGACCTCGGGACCGGGGAGCTGTTTTTT. It is translated as CASSQDLGTGELFF.

This clonotype occurred a few times. This rearrangement joins TRBV20-1 to TRBJ2-3; D remains unclear. Trimming removed 0 bases at V and 5 bases at J, with 12 bases between. The CDR3 sequence is 14 residues long. The germline gives CDR1 DFQATT, CDR2 SNEGSKA (reference sequence). For the CDR3, the DNA is TGCAGTGCTAGAGACGTAAACGCCGGAGATACGCAGTATTTT. Translation: CSARDVNAGDTQYF.